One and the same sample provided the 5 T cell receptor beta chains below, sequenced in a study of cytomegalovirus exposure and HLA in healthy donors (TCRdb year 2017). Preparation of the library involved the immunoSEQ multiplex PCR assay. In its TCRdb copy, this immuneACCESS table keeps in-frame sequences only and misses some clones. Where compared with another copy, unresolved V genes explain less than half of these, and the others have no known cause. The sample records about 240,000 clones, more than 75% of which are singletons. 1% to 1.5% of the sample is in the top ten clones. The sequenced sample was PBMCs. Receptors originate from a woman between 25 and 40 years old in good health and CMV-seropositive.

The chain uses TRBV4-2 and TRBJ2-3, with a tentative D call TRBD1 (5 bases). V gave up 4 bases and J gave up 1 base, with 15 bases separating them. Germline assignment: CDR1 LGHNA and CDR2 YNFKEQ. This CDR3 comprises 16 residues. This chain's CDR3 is CASSPRAAGGTDTQYF. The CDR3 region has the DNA TGTGCCAGCAGCCCCAGGGCGGCCGGCGGCACAGATACGCAGTATTTT.

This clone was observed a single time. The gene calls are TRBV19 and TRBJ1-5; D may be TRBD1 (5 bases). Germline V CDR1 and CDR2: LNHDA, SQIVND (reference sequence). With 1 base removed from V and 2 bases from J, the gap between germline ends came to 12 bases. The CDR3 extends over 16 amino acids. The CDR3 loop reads CASSIVGGTGNQPQHF. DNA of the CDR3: TGTGCCAGTAGTATAGTAGGAGGGACTGGCAATCAGCCCCAGCATTTT.

CDR3 region: CASSFFFGTEAFF. DNA for the CDR3: TGTGCCAGCAGTTTCTTCTTCGGGACTGAAGCTTTCTTT. This sequence joins TRBV27 and TRBJ1-1; D call uncertain. V lost 3 bases and J 5 bases, leaving 10 bases between the germline ends. CDR1 is MNHEY, CDR2 SMNVEV, per germline (reference sequence). The CDR3 has 13 amino acids.

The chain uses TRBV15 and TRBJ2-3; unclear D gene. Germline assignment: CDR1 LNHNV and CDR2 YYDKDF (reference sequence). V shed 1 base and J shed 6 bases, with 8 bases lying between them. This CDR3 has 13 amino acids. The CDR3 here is CATSRAYSDTQYF. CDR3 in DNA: TGTGCCACCAGCAGAGCCTATAGCGATACGCAGTATTTT.

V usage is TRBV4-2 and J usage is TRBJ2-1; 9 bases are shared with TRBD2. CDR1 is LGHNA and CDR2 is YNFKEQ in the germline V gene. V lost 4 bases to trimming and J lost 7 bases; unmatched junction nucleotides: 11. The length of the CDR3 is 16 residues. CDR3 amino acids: CASSLYPGLAGNEQFF. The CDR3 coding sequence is TGTGCCAGCAGCCTCTACCCGGGACTAGCCGGAAATGAGCAGTTCTTC.